A selection of T cell receptor beta chains follows, all from one sample in a study of spatial heterogeneity in lung cancer. MiXCR, applied by TCRdb to the 5' RACE reads, yields one record per CDR3 protein. Among about 100,000 distinct CDR3 sequences listed, about 4.6% were seen once. Sequencing was performed on lung tumor tissue, taken at surgery. All receptors come from a male donor with early-stage non-small cell lung cancer. CDR3s include the opening cysteine and the closing phenylalanine or tryptophan. The D gene is left open where the match is weak. Rows give clone size only sometimes, using once, few, many, or a class for an expanded clone.

V gene	clone size	D gene	J gene	CDR3 DNA	CDR3 protein
TRBV5-6	-	-	TRBJ2-3	TGTGCCAGCAGCTGGCCGGGTACGAGCACAGATACGCAGTATTTT	CASSWPGTSTDTQYF
TRBV4-2	many	-	TRBJ1-2	TGTGCCAGCAGCCTAAATCTAGGGGGTGCAACCGGCTACACCTTC	CASSLNLGGATGYTF
TRBV5-1	many	-	TRBJ2-1	TGCGCCAGCAGCTTGAGTCCGGGTCTACACAATGAGCAGTTCTTC	CASSLSPGLHNEQFF
TRBV7-9	-	-	TRBJ2-7	TGTGCCAGCACCACCCCACCCCCGGACAGAGAGAAGTACGAGCAGTACTTC	CASTTPPPDREKYEQYF
TRBV2	few	TRBD1	TRBJ2-5	TGTGCCAGCAGACCGGGACAGGGTATAGAGACCCAGTACTTC	CASRPGQGIETQYF
TRBV11-1	many	-	TRBJ1-2	TGTGCCAGCAGCCCCCGTCCCCGGGATGGCTACACCTTC	CASSPRPRDGYTF
TRBV7-9	many	-	TRBJ1-3	TGTGCCAGCAGCCGGAACTCTGGAAACACCATATATTTT	CASSRNSGNTIYF
TRBV11-2	many	-	TRBJ2-7	TGTGCCAGCAGCAGGACAGTGCTGGTCTACGAGCAGTACTTC	CASSRTVLVYEQYF
TRBV5-1	many	TRBD1	TRBJ1-1	TGCGCCAGCAGCCCTTTACAGGGGCCCCTTGCGAACACTGAAGCTTTCTTT	CASSPLQGPLANTEAFF
TRBV7-9	many	-	TRBJ1-2	TGTGCCAGCAGCTTAGAGGGAACTATCGGCTACACCTTC	CASSLEGTIGYTF
TRBV28	-	TRBD1	TRBJ1-5	TGTGCCAGCAGTAACAGGGGGTATCAGCCCCAGCATTTT	CASSNRGYQPQHF
TRBV28	many	-	TRBJ1-6	TGTGCCAGCAGTTTCCTCAGGGGTTCACCCCTCCACTTT	CASSFLRGSPLHF
TRBV3-1	many	TRBD1	TRBJ2-6	TGTGCCAGCAGACTGACAGGGCTTGGGGCCAACGTCCTGACTTTC	CASRLTGLGANVLTF
TRBV6-2/TRBV6-3	many	-	TRBJ2-6	TGTGCCACCCACCTTTCTGGGGCCAACGTCCTGACTTTC	CATHLSGANVLTF
TRBV12-3/TRBV12-4	many	TRBD2	TRBJ2-1	TGTGCCAGCACCATAGCGGGAGGGACCCATGAGCAGTTCTTC	CASTIAGGTHEQFF
TRBV20-1	many	TRBD2	TRBJ2-1	TGCAGTGCTCCGACTAGCGGAATAACAAACGAGCAGTTCTTC	CSAPTSGITNEQFF
TRBV6-1	many	-	TRBJ1-1	TGTGCCAGCAGTGAACCGGGGGATGGAACTGAAGCTTTCTTT	CASSEPGDGTEAFF
TRBV20-1	many	-	TRBJ1-1	TGCAGTGCGGCAGGGAAGAAGGTGATCACTGAAGCTTTCTTT	CSAAGKKVITEAFF
TRBV7-2	-	TRBD2	TRBJ2-3	TGTGCCAGCAGCTCCGGACTAGCGGGCACAGATACGCAGTATTTT	CASSSGLAGTDTQYF
TRBV20-1	few	-	TRBJ2-7	TGCAGTGCTAGAGATCTGGGGGGACAGTTGGCACGGGAGCAGTACTTC	CSARDLGGQLAREQYF
TRBV30	few	-	TRBJ2-1	TGTGCCTGGAGTGTAGGTAGTATGTCCTACAATGAGCAGTTCTTC	CAWSVGSMSYNEQFF
TRBV5-1	many	-	TRBJ2-2	TGCGCCAGCAGCTTGTCTCAGGGCGCGAGCGGGGAGCTGTTTTTT	CASSLSQGASGELFF
TRBV6-6	many	-	TRBJ1-4	TGTGCCAGCAGTCCCCCGTCATTAGAACTGTTTTTT	CASSPPSLELFF
TRBV9	many	-	TRBJ1-3	TGTGCCAGCAGCGTAGGGGACTCAAGCTCTGGAAACACCATATATTTT	CASSVGDSSSGNTIYF
TRBV6-2/TRBV6-3	many	-	TRBJ2-7	TGTGCCAGCAGTGTTCAGGGCCCCTACGAGCAGTACTTC	CASSVQGPYEQYF
TRBV12-3/TRBV12-4	few	-	TRBJ2-7	TGTGCCAGCAGTTCTCGACGGGGTCATTACGAGCAGTACTTC	CASSSRRGHYEQYF
TRBV3-1	many	TRBD2	TRBJ2-7	TGTGCCACCAGAGGGACTAGCGGAACCTACAGCTCCTACGAGCAGTACTTC	CATRGTSGTYSSYEQYF
TRBV9	many	-	TRBJ2-7	TGTGCCAGCAGCTTAGGCCCCGAGCAGTACTTC	CASSLGPEQYF
TRBV5-1	many	-	TRBJ2-4	TGCGCCAGCAGCCCGCCTGAAGGGCAAGGGAATGACATTCAGTACTTC	CASSPPEGQGNDIQYF
TRBV20-1	many	-	TRBJ2-3	TGCAGTGCCGGGCTGGAATTATCTAGCACAGATACGCAGTATTTT	CSAGLELSSTDTQYF
TRBV28	many	TRBD1	TRBJ2-7	TGTGCCAGCAGTTACTCCGGGACAGTAAACCCCCCATACGAGCAGTACTTC	CASSYSGTVNPPYEQYF
TRBV28	once	-	TRBJ1-5	TGTGCCAGCAGTTCTCCGGGGGACTCGGAGCCCCAGCATTTT	CASSSPGDSEPQHF
TRBV27	many	-	TRBJ2-7	TGTGCCAGCAGTTTAGAGGGAGGAACCTACGAGCAGTACTTC	CASSLEGGTYEQYF
TRBV27	-	TRBD2	TRBJ2-7	TGTGCCAGCAGTTTTTTAGCGGGTCCCTCCGAGCAGTACTTC	CASSFLAGPSEQYF
TRBV6-5	-	-	TRBJ2-7	TGTGCCAGCAGTTACCGGCGGGAAGGTGAAGAGCAGTACTTC	CASSYRREGEEQYF
TRBV12-3/TRBV12-4	many	-	TRBJ2-1	TGTGCCAGCAGAATGCGACAGTTTTACGCCCGTAACAATGAGCAGTTCTTC	CASRMRQFYARNNEQFF
TRBV7-2	many	-	TRBJ2-5	TGTGCCAGCAGCTACCGGGACTGGGGGATGGAGACCCAGTACTTC	CASSYRDWGMETQYF
TRBV28	many	TRBD2	TRBJ2-3	TGTGCCAGCAGCGGGGCTAGCGGGAGGATAGATACGCAGTATTTT	CASSGASGRIDTQYF
TRBV28	many	-	TRBJ1-5	TGTGCCAGCAGTTTATGGGGGAAGCGCCAAAATTTGGGGAAGCCCCAGCATTTT	CASSLWGKRQNLGKPQHF
TRBV2	few	-	TRBJ1-2	TGTGCCAGCAGTCGACAGGTGTTAGGCTACACCTTC	CASSRQVLGYTF
TRBV4-1	many	TRBD1	TRBJ1-6	TGCGCCAGCAGCCAAGAGTCGGGACAGGGGAGCTCCTATAATTCACCCCTCCACTTT	CASSQESGQGSSYNSPLHF
TRBV27	many	-	TRBJ1-2	TGTGCCAGCAGTTTATTGGCAGGGGACTATGGCTACACCTTC	CASSLLAGDYGYTF
TRBV27	many	TRBD2	TRBJ2-3	TGTGCCAGCAGTCCCCCCCGCCTAGCGGGAGAATGGGATACGCAGTATTTT	CASSPPRLAGEWDTQYF
TRBV28	many	-	TRBJ1-1	TGTGCCAGCAGACGGGGGGTGCGAGCTTTCTTT	CASRRGVRAFF